These T cell receptor beta chains were read from a single sample in a study of shared T cell receptors in the human thymus. Assay: immunoSEQ multiplex PCR; the TCRdb copy retains only in-frame clones and omits some. Altogether a few hundred thousand clones are present, 95% being singletons, with the ten largest covering approximately 0.018%. The sample taken for sequencing was thymocytes. These receptors originate from a human donor. The CDR3 runs from the conserved cysteine through the conserved F or W. The D gene is left open where the match is weak.

-	TRBV5-1	TRBJ2-2	TGCGCCAGCAGCTGGGGGAGCCACACCGGGGAGCTGTTTTTT	CASSWGSHTGELFF
-	TRBV28	TRBJ1-5	TGTGCCAGCAGTTTATCCCCTAAGAGGGCCAATCAGCCCCAGCATTTT	CASSLSPKRANQPQHF
TRBD1	TRBV2	TRBJ1-2	TGTGCCAGCAGCTCGGGACAGGGACTTACCTATGGCTACACCTTC	CASSSGQGLTYGYTF
-	TRBV9	TRBJ2-1	TGTGCCAGCAGCGACTCAATTGCGCGGTACAATGAGCAGTTCTTC	CASSDSIARYNEQFF
TRBD2	TRBV30	TRBJ2-3	TGTGCCTGGGGCCCCTGGGGGGGTCGAACAGATACGCAGTATTTT	CAWGPWGGRTDTQYF
-	TRBV30	TRBJ1-3	TGTGCCTGGAGTGTACCCCCCATAGGGAACACCATATATTTT	CAWSVPPIGNTIYF
TRBD1	TRBV27	TRBJ1-1	TGTGCCAGCAGTTTATTGACAGGGGTGGACACTGAAGCTTTCTTT	CASSLLTGVDTEAFF
TRBD2	TRBV7-3	TRBJ2-2	TGTGCCAGCAGCCTACTAGCGGGCCTAAACACCGGGGAGCTGTTTTTT	CASSLLAGLNTGELFF
-	TRBV6-5	TRBJ2-7	TGTGCCAGCAGGTTCAGTATAGAGTGGAAAAACGAGCAGTACTTC	CASRFSIEWKNEQYF
-	TRBV21-1	TRBJ2-1	TGTGCCAGCAGGGGACCCAGGGGGTCCTTCTACAATGAGCAGTTCTTC	CASRGPRGSFYNEQFF
TRBD2	TRBV7-2	TRBJ2-7	TGTGCCAGCAACATCCCCGGCGGACTAGCGGGAGGCGAGCAGTACTTC	CASNIPGGLAGGEQYF
TRBD2	TRBV7-3	TRBJ2-1	TGTGCCAGCAGCTCAGGCGGACTAGCGGGAGAGAGGAGCTCCTACAATGAGCAGTTCTTC	CASSSGGLAGERSSYNEQFF
-	TRBV28	TRBJ2-5	TGTGCCAGCAACCGTTGGGGAAGGGATGGGGAGACCCAGTACTTC	CASNRWGRDGETQYF